The 17 T cell receptor beta chains presented below share a single source sample, sequenced in a study of radiotherapy plus CTLA-4 blockade in lung cancer. Here immunoSEQ multiplex PCR was the method, and the copy in TCRdb shows in-frame clones only, minus some. In the table there are approximately 110,000 clones, more than 65% of which are singletons. Sequencing used peripheral blood, obtained from a patient treated with radiotherapy plus ipilimumab. These receptors were collected from a human donor with non-small cell lung cancer that progressed on radiotherapy plus ipilimumab. Some clones in this sample may be carry-over from other donors' samples.

This clone was seen more than once but under ten times. This sequence joins TRBV6-5 and TRBJ1-5; tentative D call: TRBD1 (6 bases). V was cut by 6 bases and J by 11 bases, with 20 bases left in between. Germline assignment: CDR1 MNHEY and CDR2 SVGAGI. The CDR3 is 14 amino acids. CDR3 amino acids: CASSEDSGRLAQHF. CDR3 nucleotides: TGTGCCAGCAGCGAGGACAGTGGGCGGTTAGCCCAGCATTTT.

The chain links TRBV4-1 to TRBJ1-6; no firm D call. With 2 bases removed from V and 7 bases from J, the gap between germline ends came to 9 bases. The CDR3 runs to 14 residues. Germline V gives CDR1 MGHRA, CDR2 YSYEKL. CDR3 nucleotides: TGCGCCAGCAGCCAAAGACACCAAAATTCACCCCTCCACTTT. Translating it yields CASSQRHQNSPLHF.

This clone was recorded a few times. The chain couples TRBV11-2 to TRBJ1-6; D gene uncertain. The CDR3 consists of 14 residues. The germline CDR1 and CDR2 sequences are SGHAT and FQNNGV. Trimming stripped 3 bases from V and 5 bases from J, with 8 bases between. CDR3 coding DNA: TGTGCCAGCAGCTTCTCCAGAAATAATTCACCCCTCCACTTT. Residues: CASSFSRNNSPLHF.

The V and J genes are TRBV6-6 and TRBJ2-3; 8 bases agree with TRBD2. Germline V gene lookup returns CDR1 MNHNY and CDR2 SVGAGI (reference sequence). V trimming: 5 bases; J trimming: 6 bases; junction bases outside the gene matches: 13. The CDR3 has 16 amino acids. CDR3 nucleotides: TGTGCCAGCAGTCCCACCCGCAGGGCTAGCGGGGATACGCAGTATTTT. Its protein product is CASSPTRRASGDTQYF.

V and J are TRBV7-2 and TRBJ2-1, with 15 nucleotides matching TRBD2. The V gene end was trimmed by 5 bases and the J gene end by 8 bases; junction bases not matched to a gene: 7. There are 16 residues in the CDR3. Germline CDR1 SGHTA, CDR2 FQGNSA. The DNA for the CDR3 is TGTGCCAGCAGCAAAGGACTAGCGGGGGGGTTGGATGAGCAGTTCTTC. Translated, it gives CASSKGLAGGLDEQFF.

The CDR3 loop is CASSDRVNNNEQFF. CDR3 nucleotide sequence: TGCGCCAGCAGTGATAGGGTAAATAACAATGAGCAGTTCTTC. V is TRBV10-2 and J is TRBJ2-1, with D unclear. The germline V gene encodes CDR1 WSHSY and CDR2 SAAADI. V lost 3 bases to trimming and J lost 5 bases, with 11 bases between them. The CDR3 covers 14 residues.

A single count supports this clone. V is TRBV7-8 and J is TRBJ2-1; TRBD2 matches 7 bases. The CDR3 contains 15 residues. V lost 2 bases, J lost 7 bases, and 8 bases stayed unmatched. From germline, CDR1 is SGHVS and CDR2 FQNEAQ. In nucleotides, the CDR3 is TGTGCCAGCAGCTTACGGTGGCGGGGGTCAAATGAGCAGTTCTTC. It encodes CASSLRWRGSNEQFF.

The genes are TRBV5-8 and TRBJ1-2, with D unresolved. Germline CDR1 is SGHTS and CDR2 is YDEGEE. V lost 4 bases and J 2 bases, leaving 6 bases between the germline ends. This CDR3 comprises 12 residues. The CDR3 DNA reads TGTGCCAGCAGCGCACCGAACTATGGCTACACCTTC. It is translated as CASSAPNYGYTF.

This chain connects TRBV5-1 to TRBJ1-1; D is undetermined. The germline V gene encodes CDR1 SGHRS and CDR2 YFSETQ. The V end lost 2 bases, the J end lost 1 base, and 6 bases lay between the germline ends. The CDR3 extends over 13 amino acids. CDR3 in DNA: TGCGCCAGCAGCTTTCGAAGGAACACTGAAGCTTTCTTT. Protein sequence: CASSFRRNTEAFF.

This sequence joins TRBV4-2 and TRBJ2-7; D gene ambiguous. Germline V gives CDR1 LGHNA, CDR2 YNFKEQ. This CDR3 is 13 amino acids long. Trimming pared 4 bases from V and 0 bases from J, leaving 7 bases between. The CDR3 sequence: CASSRGDSYEQYF. The CDR3 DNA reads TGTGCCAGCAGCCGCGGTGACTCCTACGAGCAGTACTTC.

The chain has TRBV28 and TRBJ1-2; D is ambiguous. CDR3 length: 17 residues. CDR1 and CDR2 (germline): MDHEN, SYDVKM. V was cut by 9 bases and J by 8 bases, with 31 bases left in between. The CDR3 spells CASNLGNLNRRLRGYTF. In nucleotides, the CDR3 is TGTGCCAGTAACCTGGGTAACCTAAACCGCCGACTGAGGGGCTACACCTTC.

The chain carries TRBV4-2 and TRBJ1-3, with TRBD1 as a possible D gene (5 bases). CDR3 size: 15 residues. CDR1 and CDR2 (germline): LGHNA, YNFKEQ. V was clipped by 4 bases and J by 2 bases, with 12 bases between them. The chain's CDR3 is CASSRDSTPGNTIYF. The CDR3 DNA is TGTGCCAGCAGCCGTGACAGCACCCCTGGAAACACCATATATTTT.

Notes on this clone: At one end, the junction sequence differs from germline, possibly due to a read error. The rearrangement links TRBV7-7 to TRBJ2-2; 8 nucleotides align to TRBD2. Germline V gene lookup returns CDR1 SSHAT and CDR2 FNYEAQ (reference sequence). The CDR3 is made up of 15 amino acids. The DNA for the CDR3 is TGTGCTAGCAGCCCGACGGGAGGGCAGACCGGGGAGCTGTTTTTT. Residues: CASSPTGGQTGELFF.

This sequence joins TRBV7-2 and TRBJ2-5, with unresolved D. In germline, CDR1 is SGHTA, CDR2 FQGNSA. This CDR3 has 13 amino acids. The V end lost 1 base, the J end lost 4 bases, and 7 bases lay between the germline ends. The CDR3 nucleotides are TGTGCCAGCAGCTTAGAATATGTAGAGACCCAGTACTTC. This translates into CASSLEYVETQYF.

The rearrangement uses TRBV21-1 and TRBJ1-5. TRBV21-1 is a pseudogene. The CDR3 loop spans 16 amino acids. The chain's CDR3 is CASSKLGHNSNQPQHF. The CDR3 DNA follows: TGTGCCAGCAGCAAACTAGGGCATAATAGCAATCAGCCCCAGCATTTT.

This chain uses TRBV10-3 with TRBJ2-7, with a possible D match to TRBD1 (6 bases). Germline CDR1 reads ENHRY; CDR2 reads SYGVKD. Trimming removed 4 bases from V and 2 bases from J, with 12 bases in between. CDR3 size: 14 residues. The CDR3 region is CAISVRQGPYEQYF. The CDR3 nucleotides read TGTGCCATCAGTGTACGGCAGGGGCCCTACGAGCAGTACTTC.

The chain employs TRBV25-1 and TRBJ1-2; no clear D. Trimming shortened V by 4 bases and J by 7 bases, and 16 bases separated the two germline ends. CDR1 MGHDK and CDR2 SYGVNS come from the germline V gene. The CDR3 has 14 amino acids. The CDR3 region has the DNA TGTGCCAGCAGTGTAATAGGGAAGGAAGGTGGCTACACCTTC. Its protein product is CASSVIGKEGGYTF.